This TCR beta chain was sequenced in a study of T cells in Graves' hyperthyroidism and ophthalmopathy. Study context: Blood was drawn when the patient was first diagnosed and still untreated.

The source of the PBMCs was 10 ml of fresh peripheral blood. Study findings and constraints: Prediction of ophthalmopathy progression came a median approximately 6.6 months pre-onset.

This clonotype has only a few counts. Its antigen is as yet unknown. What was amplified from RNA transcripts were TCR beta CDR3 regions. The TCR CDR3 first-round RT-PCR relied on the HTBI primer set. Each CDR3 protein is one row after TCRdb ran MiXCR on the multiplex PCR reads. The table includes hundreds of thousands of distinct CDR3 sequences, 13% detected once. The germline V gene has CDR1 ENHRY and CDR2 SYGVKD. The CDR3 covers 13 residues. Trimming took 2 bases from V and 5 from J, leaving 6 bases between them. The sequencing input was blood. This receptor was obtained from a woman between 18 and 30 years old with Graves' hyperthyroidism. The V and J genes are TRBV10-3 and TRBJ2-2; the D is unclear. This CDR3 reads CAISEDGTGELFF. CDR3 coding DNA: TGTGCCATCAGTGAGGACGGGACCGGGGAGCTGTTTTTT.